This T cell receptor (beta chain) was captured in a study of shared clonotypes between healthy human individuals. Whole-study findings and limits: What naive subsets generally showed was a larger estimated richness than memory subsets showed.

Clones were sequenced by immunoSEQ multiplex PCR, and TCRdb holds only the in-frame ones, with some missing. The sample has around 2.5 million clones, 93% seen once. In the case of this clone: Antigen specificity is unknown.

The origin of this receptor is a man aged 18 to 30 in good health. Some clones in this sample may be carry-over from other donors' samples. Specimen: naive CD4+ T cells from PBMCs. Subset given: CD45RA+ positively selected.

The CDR3 loop reads CAIRGSGETDTQYF. CDR3 coding DNA: TGTGCCATCCGGGGGTCAGGGGAAACAGATACGCAGTATTTT. The V call is TRBV28, the J call TRBJ2-3; D is tentatively TRBD1 or TRBD2 (6 bases each). V lost 10 bases and J lost 3, with 17 bases in between. Germline lookup yields CDR1 MDHEN and CDR2 SYDVKM. This CDR3 has 14 residues.